Included here is one TCR beta chain sequence, with context. The antigen remains unidentified. Only in-frame clones appear in the TCRdb table, and some are missing; sequencing was by immunoSEQ multiplex PCR. This table has some 350,000 clones, about nine tenths appearing once. The data were obtained in a study of cytomegalovirus exposure and HLA in healthy donors. V was pared by 5 bases and J by 4 bases, with 10 bases between. CDR3 size: 13 residues. CDR1 is SGHAT and CDR2 is FQNNGV in the germline V gene. Study-level findings and limits: Despite most TCR sequences being rare, some public TCRs occurred in many donors.

The sample consisted of PBMCs. This sequence originates from a woman aged 25 to 45 in good health and CMV-seropositive. V and J are TRBV11-2 and TRBJ2-3; no reliable D call. CDR3 in amino acids: CASSPIRSDTQYF. DNA of the CDR3: TGTGCCAGCAGCCCTATTAGATCAGATACGCAGTATTTT.